The rows below give T cell receptor beta chains drawn from one sample of a study of Tregs in tolerant kidney transplant recipients. Sequenced by immunoSEQ multiplex PCR; TCRdb stores in-frame clones only, minus some. The sample gives around 230,000 clones, about 80% of which show up once; 0.64% is in the top ten. The sequenced material came from CD4+ T cells from blood. These receptor sequences come from a human donor in good health. Each CDR3 is given with its conserved first and last residue. A D gene is named only where the DNA matches it firmly. Rows give clone size only sometimes, using once, few, many, or a class for an expanded clone.

D: -; J: TRBJ1-1; size: once; V: TRBV6-1; CDR3: CASRKTLNTEAFF; DNA: TGTGCCAGCCGAAAGACACTAAACACTGAAGCTTTCTTT
D: -; J: TRBJ2-2; size: once; V: TRBV10-1; CDR3: CASRNLGPSENTGELFF; DNA: TGCGCCAGCAGAAACCTGGGACCGTCCGAGAACACCGGGGAGCTGTTTTTT
D: -; J: TRBJ1-2; size: -; V: TRBV30; CDR3: CAWSVPPRNYGYTF; DNA: TGTGCCTGGAGTGTACCGCCGAGGAACTATGGCTACACCTTC
D: -; J: TRBJ2-3; size: -; V: TRBV20-1; CDR3: CSALTDTQYF; DNA: TGCAGTGCCCTCACAGATACGCAGTATTTT
D: -; J: TRBJ1-2; size: -; V: TRBV6-6; CDR3: CASSSYGYTF; DNA: TGTGCCAGCAGTTCCTATGGCTACACCTTC
D: -; J: TRBJ2-1; size: once; V: TRBV10-3; CDR3: CAISERRDEQFF; DNA: TGTGCCATCAGTGAGAGGAGGGATGAGCAGTTCTTC
D: -; J: TRBJ1-6; size: -; V: TRBV12-5; CDR3: CASGLGRGRNSPLHF; DNA: TGTGCTAGTGGTTTGGGAAGGGGAAGAAATTCACCCCTCCACTTT
D: TRBD1; J: TRBJ2-3; size: -; V: TRBV2; CDR3: CARKGAADTQYF; DNA: TGTGCCAGGAAGGGGGCCGCAGATACGCAGTATTTT
D: -; J: TRBJ2-7; size: -; V: TRBV2; CDR3: CASSERVISGYEQYF; DNA: TGCGCCAGCAGTGAACGGGTTATTAGCGGCTACGAGCAGTACTTC
D: TRBD2; J: TRBJ2-1; size: -; V: TRBV11-2; CDR3: CASSLAGGPSNEQFF; DNA: TGTGCCAGCAGCTTAGCGGGGGGGCCCAGCAATGAGCAGTTCTTC
D: TRBD1; J: TRBJ2-7; size: -; V: TRBV25-1; CDR3: CASSSGGYEQYF; DNA: TGTGCCAGCAGTTCAGGGGGCTACGAGCAGTACTTC
D: TRBD1; J: TRBJ1-2; size: -; V: TRBV27; CDR3: CASTARQGLGYGYTF; DNA: TGTGCCAGCACCGCCCGACAGGGTTTGGGATATGGCTACACCTTC
D: -; J: TRBJ2-1; size: few; V: TRBV5-1; CDR3: CASSLGYLSYNEQFF; DNA: TGCGCCAGCAGCTTGGGGTACCTCTCCTACAATGAGCAGTTCTTC
D: -; J: TRBJ1-2; size: -; V: TRBV19; CDR3: CASSIRFSGVNYGYTF; DNA: TGTGCCAGTAGTATACGTTTCTCAGGCGTTAACTATGGCTACACCTTC
D: -; J: TRBJ2-1; size: -; V: TRBV7-3; CDR3: CASSSERNEQFF; DNA: TGTGCCAGCAGCTCGGAGCGGAATGAGCAGTTCTTC
D: TRBD1; J: TRBJ1-2; size: -; V: TRBV5-8; CDR3: CASSPGGTAYGYTF; DNA: TGTGCCAGCAGTCCAGGGGGGACGGCCTATGGCTACACCTTC
D: TRBD2; J: TRBJ2-7; size: -; V: TRBV5-6; CDR3: CASQTSGRGGPYEQYF; DNA: TGTGCCAGCCAGACTAGCGGGAGAGGGGGTCCCTACGAGCAGTACTTC
D: TRBD1; J: TRBJ1-1; size: once; V: TRBV5-1; CDR3: CASSPGQVNTEAFF; DNA: TGCGCCAGCAGCCCCGGACAGGTGAACACTGAAGCTTTCTTT
D: TRBD1; J: TRBJ2-2; size: -; V: TRBV29-1; CDR3: CSVPTGATNTGELFF; DNA: TGCAGCGTCCCGACAGGGGCAACGAACACCGGGGAGCTGTTTTTT
D: -; J: TRBJ2-7; size: -; V: TRBV7-2; CDR3: CASSEPSYEQYF; DNA: TGTGCCAGCAGCGAACCTTCCTACGAGCAGTACTTC
D: -; J: TRBJ2-7; size: -; V: TRBV10-3; CDR3: CAISEGVGRYEQYF; DNA: TGTGCCATCAGTGAGGGGGTAGGGAGGTACGAGCAGTATTTC
D: -; J: TRBJ2-6; size: -; V: TRBV6-1; CDR3: CASSEFGSSGANVLTF; DNA: TGTGCCAGCAGTGAATTTGGTAGCTCTGGGGCCAACGTCCTGACTTTC
D: TRBD1; J: TRBJ1-5; size: -; V: TRBV6-1; CDR3: CASQDRANNQPQHF; DNA: TGTGCCAGCCAGGACAGGGCCAACAATCAGCCCCAGCATTTT
D: -; J: TRBJ1-4; size: few; V: TRBV18; CDR3: CASSPGGDEKLFF; DNA: TGTGCCAGCTCACCCGGGGGAGATGAAAAACTGTTTTTT
D: -; J: TRBJ1-2; size: -; V: TRBV6-5; CDR3: CASSYSTSLGVRGYTF; DNA: TGTGCCAGCAGTTACTCGACGAGTTTAGGGGTTCGTGGCTACACCTTC
D: -; J: TRBJ1-5; size: -; V: TRBV5-4; CDR3: CASSLDGNLNQPQHF; DNA: TGTGCCAGCAGCTTGGACGGGAACCTAAATCAGCCCCAGCATTTT
D: -; J: TRBJ2-2; size: few; V: TRBV11-1; CDR3: CASSLEYTGELFF; DNA: TGTGCCAGCAGCTTAGAGTACACCGGGGAGCTGTTTTTT
D: -; J: TRBJ1-4; size: few; V: TRBV11-2; CDR3: CASSLEARKLFF; DNA: TGTGCCAGCAGCTTAGAGGCCCGGAAACTGTTTTTT
D: TRBD2; J: TRBJ2-5; size: -; V: TRBV2; CDR3: CASKRGGQETQYF; DNA: TGTGCCAGCAAGCGGGGGGGCCAAGAGACCCAGTACTTC
D: -; J: TRBJ2-5; size: -; V: TRBV18; CDR3: CASSTGREETQYF; DNA: TGTGCCAGCTCAACAGGGAGAGAAGAGACCCAGTACTTC
D: -; J: TRBJ1-4; size: -; V: TRBV6-6; CDR3: CASSPRRANEKLFF; DNA: TGTGCCAGCAGTCCCCGGAGGGCTAATGAAAAACTGTTTTTT
D: -; J: TRBJ1-1; size: -; V: TRBV9; CDR3: CASSPLGAVTEAFF; DNA: TGTGCCAGCAGCCCCCTAGGGGCAGTCACTGAAGCTTTCTTT
D: TRBD2; J: TRBJ2-5; size: -; V: TRBV9; CDR3: CASSVGLAGGHETQYF; DNA: TGTGCCAGCAGCGTCGGACTAGCGGGGGGGCATGAGACCCAGTACTTC
D: TRBD1; J: TRBJ1-2; size: -; V: TRBV6-1; CDR3: CASSEPGQGDYGYTF; DNA: TGTGCCAGCAGTGAGCCGGGACAGGGGGACTATGGCTACACCTTC
D: -; J: TRBJ2-3; size: -; V: TRBV19; CDR3: CASSMGPGTDTQYF; DNA: TGTGCCAGTAGTATGGGCCCGGGCACAGATACGCAGTATTTT
D: -; J: TRBJ1-1; size: -; V: TRBV27; CDR3: CASSLGRKLNTEAFF; DNA: TGTGCCAGCAGTTTAGGCCGAAAGTTGAACACTGAAGCTTTCTTT
D: TRBD1; J: TRBJ2-7; size: -; V: TRBV5-1; CDR3: CASSIGQGTYEQYF; DNA: TGCGCCAGCAGCATCGGACAGGGGACCTACGAGCAGTACTTC
D: -; J: TRBJ1-1; size: -; V: TRBV6-1; CDR3: CASSEANGYTEAFF; DNA: TGTGCCAGCAGTGAAGCTAACGGTTACACTGAAGCTTTCTTT
D: TRBD1; J: TRBJ1-2; size: few; V: TRBV6-5; CDR3: CASIPLGGGRNTF; DNA: TGTGCCAGCATCCCTCTGGGAGGGGGCCGCAACACCTTC
D: -; J: TRBJ2-5; size: once; V: TRBV30; CDR3: CAWRRLTETQYF; DNA: TGTGCCTGGAGAAGACTAACGGAGACCCAGTACTTC
D: -; J: TRBJ1-2; size: -; V: TRBV7-9; CDR3: CASSADAGIANYGYTF; DNA: TGTGCCAGCAGCGCCGACGCGGGCATCGCTAACTATGGCTACACCTTC
D: -; J: TRBJ1-3; size: -; V: TRBV29-1; CDR3: CSVERLSGNTIYF; DNA: TGCAGCGTTGAGCGACTCTCTGGAAACACCATATATTTT
D: -; J: TRBJ1-1; size: -; V: TRBV9; CDR3: CASSHRESWTEAFF; DNA: TGTGCCAGCAGTCACCGGGAGTCGTGGACTGAAGCTTTCTTT
D: TRBD1; J: TRBJ1-5; size: -; V: TRBV2; CDR3: CASSKGQGTVGTQHF; DNA: TGTGCCAGCAGTAAGGGACAGGGGACAGTAGGGACCCAGCATTTT
D: -; J: TRBJ1-5; size: -; V: TRBV19; CDR3: CASSISEGAKPQHF; DNA: TGTGCCAGTAGTATATCGGAAGGGGCTAAGCCCCAGCATTTT
D: TRBD1; J: TRBJ1-2; size: -; V: TRBV30; CDR3: CAWSTGTGYHGYTF; DNA: TGTGCCTGGAGTACCGGGACAGGGTACCATGGCTACACCTTC
D: TRBD2; J: TRBJ2-2; size: -; V: TRBV13; CDR3: CASSSPRGAGELFF; DNA: TGTGCCAGCAGCTCTCCCCGGGGGGCCGGGGAGCTGTTTTTT
D: -; J: TRBJ1-1; size: -; V: TRBV7-2; CDR3: CASSPALRRGGNTEAFF; DNA: TGTGCCAGCAGCCCAGCCCTACGCAGGGGCGGGAACACTGAAGCTTTCTTT
D: -; J: TRBJ1-5; size: -; V: TRBV6-1; CDR3: CASSEALEFYSNQPQHF; DNA: TGTGCCAGCAGTGAAGCGCTGGAGTTTTATAGCAATCAGCCCCAGCATTTT
D: -; J: TRBJ2-3; size: -; V: TRBV25-1; CDR3: CASSLPGWEDTDTQYF; DNA: TGTGCCAGCAGCCTACCGGGGTGGGAAGACACAGATACGCAGTATTTT
D: TRBD1; J: TRBJ1-2; size: -; V: TRBV30; CDR3: CAWRLGGWGYTF; DNA: TGTGCCTGGAGGTTAGGGGGCTGGGGCTACACCTTC
D: -; J: TRBJ2-5; size: -; V: TRBV7-6; CDR3: CASGPRRETQYF; DNA: TGTGCCAGCGGGCCCAGGCGGGAGACCCAGTACTTC